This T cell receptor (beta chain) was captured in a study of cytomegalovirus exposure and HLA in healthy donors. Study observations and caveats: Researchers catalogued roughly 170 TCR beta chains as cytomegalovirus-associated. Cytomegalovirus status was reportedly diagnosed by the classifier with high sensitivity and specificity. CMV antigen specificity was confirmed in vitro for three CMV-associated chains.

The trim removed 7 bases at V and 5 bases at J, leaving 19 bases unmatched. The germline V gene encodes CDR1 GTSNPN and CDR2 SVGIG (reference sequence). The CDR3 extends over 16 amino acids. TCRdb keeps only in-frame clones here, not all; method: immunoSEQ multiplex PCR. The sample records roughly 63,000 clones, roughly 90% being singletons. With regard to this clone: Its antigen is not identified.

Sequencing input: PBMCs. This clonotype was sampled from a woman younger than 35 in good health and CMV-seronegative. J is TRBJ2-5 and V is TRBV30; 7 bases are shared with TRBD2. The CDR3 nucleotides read TGTGCCTCCGTCCAGCTACCGACTAGCTCAGGGGAGACCCAGTACTTC. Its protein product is CASVQLPTSSGETQYF.